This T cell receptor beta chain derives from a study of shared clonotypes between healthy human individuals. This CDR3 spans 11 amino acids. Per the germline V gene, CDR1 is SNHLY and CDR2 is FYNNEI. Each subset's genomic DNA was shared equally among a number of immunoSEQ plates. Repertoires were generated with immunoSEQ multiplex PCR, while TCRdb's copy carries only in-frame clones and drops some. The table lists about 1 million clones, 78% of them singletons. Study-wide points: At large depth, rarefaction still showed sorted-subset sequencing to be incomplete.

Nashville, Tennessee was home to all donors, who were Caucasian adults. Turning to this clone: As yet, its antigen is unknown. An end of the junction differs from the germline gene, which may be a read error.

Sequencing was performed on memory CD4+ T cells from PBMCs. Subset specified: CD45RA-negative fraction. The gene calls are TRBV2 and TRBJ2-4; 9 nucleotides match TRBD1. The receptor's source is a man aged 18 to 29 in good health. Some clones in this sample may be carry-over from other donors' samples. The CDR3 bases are TGTGCCAGCAGTCTCCGGGACAGGGAAGACTTC. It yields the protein CASSLRDREDF.